This is a list of T cell receptor beta chains from one sample in a study of cytomegalovirus exposure and HLA in healthy donors. The protocol was immunoSEQ multiplex PCR, while the TCRdb copy is restricted to in-frame clones and leaves out a portion. The table records 90,000 to 100,000 clones, about 80% of them present only once. Material for sequencing was PBMCs. These receptors were obtained from a middle-aged man in good health and CMV-seronegative. The CDR3 runs from the conserved cysteine through the conserved F or W. D genes are given only for firm matches. Clone size is stated in some rows and not others, as once, few, many or a class when expanded.

V gene	clone size	D gene	J gene	CDR3 protein	CDR3 DNA
TRBV5-1	.	TRBD2	TRBJ2-5	CASSPTSGRALETQYF	TGCGCCAGCAGCCCGACTAGCGGGAGGGCCCTGGAGACCCAGTACTTC
TRBV18	.	TRBD2	TRBJ2-1	CASSRGTSGDNEQFF	TGTGCCAGCTCACGGGGGACTAGCGGGGACAATGAGCAGTTCTTC
TRBV21-1	.	.	TRBJ2-7	CASSKLIPPYSSYEQYF	TGTGCCAGCAGCAAATTGATCCCACCTTATAGCTCCTACGAGCAGTACTTC
TRBV25-1	.	TRBD1	TRBJ1-1	CASRPGQGVFGTEAFF	TGTGCCAGCAGACCGGGACAGGGTGTATTCGGCACTGAAGCTTTCTTT
TRBV5-1	once	TRBD2	TRBJ2-3	CASSLSEGIAGVDTQYF	TGCGCCAGCAGCTTATCTGAGGGGATAGCGGGAGTAGATACGCAGTATTTT
TRBV2	once	TRBD1	TRBJ2-1	CASSQVGTGGHNEQFF	TGTGCCAGCAGTCAAGTTGGGACAGGGGGACACAATGAGCAGTTCTTC
TRBV5-6	once	.	TRBJ2-7	CASSLEGQGSSYEQYF	TGTGCCAGCAGCTTGGAGGGCCAGGGAAGCTCCTACGAGCAGTACTTC
TRBV2	.	TRBD1	TRBJ1-2	CASIEDRGVGYTF	TGTGCCAGCATTGAGGACAGGGGGGTAGGCTACACCTTC
TRBV15	.	.	TRBJ1-5	CATSRDRGSQPQHF	TGTGCCACCAGCAGAGATAGGGGGAGCCAGCCCCAGCATTTT
TRBV5-1	.	TRBD2	TRBJ2-3	CASSSRTSDTDTQYF	TGCGCCAGCAGCTCGAGGACTAGCGACACAGATACGCAGTATTTT
TRBV7-2	once	TRBD1	TRBJ2-3	CASSLGQGAIDTQYF	TGTGCCAGCAGCTTAGGACAGGGGGCAATAGATACGCAGTATTTT
TRBV2	.	.	TRBJ1-2	CASGFMDTSLGYTF	TGTGCCAGCGGATTTATGGACACCAGCCTGGGCTACACCTTC
TRBV30	.	TRBD2	TRBJ2-3	CACGASGGTDTQYF	TGTGCCTGTGGTGCTAGCGGGGGGACAGATACGCAGTATTTT
TRBV5-5	.	.	TRBJ2-2	CASSLSANTGELFF	TGTGCCAGCAGCTTGTCTGCGAACACCGGGGAGCTGTTTTTT
TRBV9	.	.	TRBJ1-2	CASSVALGANYGYTF	TGTGCCAGCAGCGTAGCTTTGGGCGCAAACTATGGCTACACCTTC
TRBV28	.	.	TRBJ2-2	CASSLTGPNTGELFF	TGTGCCAGCAGTTTAACAGGGCCGAACACCGGGGAGCTGTTTTTT
TRBV28	few	.	TRBJ2-7	CASSLRRSSFYF	TGTGCCAGCAGTTTACGCCGGAGCTCGTTCTACTTC
TRBV7-6	once	TRBD1	TRBJ2-3	CASSLAPPGTGGTDTQYF	TGTGCCAGCAGCTTAGCGCCCCCCGGGACAGGGGGCACAGATACGCAGTATTTT
TRBV5-4	.	TRBD1	TRBJ2-7	CASSEPGQPNSYEQYF	TGTGCCAGCAGCGAGCCGGGACAGCCAAACTCCTACGAGCAGTACTTC
TRBV6-5	few	.	TRBJ1-1	CASTGQLNTEAFF	TGTGCCAGCACGGGACAATTGAACACTGAAGCTTTCTTT
TRBV18	few	TRBD1	TRBJ1-1	CASSGPDRGGTEAFF	TGTGCCAGCTCCGGACCAGACAGGGGAGGGACTGAAGCTTTCTTT
TRBV7-9	.	TRBD1	TRBJ2-3	CSSSPGTGSTDTQYF	TGTTCCAGCAGCCCCGGGACAGGTAGCACAGATACGCAGTATTTT
TRBV9	.	TRBD2	TRBJ2-7	CASSIAGGPYEQYF	TGTGCCAGCAGCATAGCGGGAGGGCCTTACGAGCAGTACTTC
TRBV18	.	.	TRBJ1-6	CASSREDSSYNSPLHF	TGTGCCAGCTCAAGAGAGGACAGCTCCTATAATTCACCCCTCCACTTT
TRBV5-1	.	.	TRBJ1-3	CASSLEGEEGNTIYF	TGCGCCAGCAGCTTGGAGGGGGAAGAAGGAAACACCATATATTTT
TRBV6-5	.	.	TRBJ1-5	CASNTAGDNQPQHF	TGTGCCAGCAATACGGCAGGGGACAATCAGCCCCAGCATTTT
TRBV19	.	.	TRBJ2-7	CASSIAGETSYEQYF	TGTGCCAGTAGTATAGCGGGGGAGACCTCCTACGAGCAGTACTTC
TRBV6-1	.	.	TRBJ2-4	CASSEALRGGLAKNIQYF	TGTGCCAGCAGTGAAGCGCTTCGAGGGGGTTTAGCCAAAAACATTCAGTACTTC
TRBV7-9	.	TRBD1	TRBJ1-2	CASSLAGQGAGGYTF	TGTGCCAGCAGCTTAGCGGGACAGGGGGCAGGTGGCTACACCTTC
TRBV25-1	.	TRBD1	TRBJ1-1	CASSVDREVTEAFF	TGTGCCAGCAGTGTCGACAGGGAGGTCACTGAAGCTTTCTTT